This T cell receptor (beta chain) is drawn from a study of blood T cell repertoires in COVID-19. Study in general: Italy, Spain and the United States were the sources of the convalescent and acute COVID-19 samples.

This CDR3 spans 15 amino acids. With V trimmed by 5 bases and J by 4 bases, 9 bases remained unmatched. Germline V lookup: CDR1 PRHDT, CDR2 FYEKMQ (reference sequence). As handled by the study authors: Estimation of nucleated cell counts was performed using reference gene primer amplification. Clones were sequenced by immunoSEQ multiplex PCR, and TCRdb holds only the in-frame ones, with some missing. V and J calls and clone size follow that table, whereas D and trimming were derived from the DNA. The table records about 400,000 clones, about 90% of them present only once. The sequenced sample was peripheral blood. The receptor was isolated from a man in his forties or fifties with acute or convalescent COVID-19. This chain links TRBV13 with TRBJ1-1, with 8 bases fitting TRBD1. This CDR3 reads CASSADRGGGTEAFF. CDR3 DNA sequence: TGTGCCAGCAGCGCCGACAGGGGTGGAGGCACTGAAGCTTTCTTT.